The rows below give T cell receptor beta chains drawn from one sample of a study of beta chain features in type 1 diabetes. Repertoires were generated with immunoSEQ multiplex PCR, while TCRdb's copy carries only in-frame clones and drops some. The sample shows roughly 140,000 clones, approximately 8.1% of them seen only once. The specimen sequenced was central memory CD4+ T cells from blood. These receptors came from a man aged 18 to 30 in good health. CDR3s include the opening cysteine and the closing phenylalanine or tryptophan. A D gene is named only where the DNA matches it firmly. Clone size is given for some rows only: seen once, a few or many times, or a class if the clone is expanded.

D	J	size	V	DNA	CDR3
-	TRBJ1-4	many	TRBV30	TGTGCCTCTTTGGGACAAACTAATGAAAAACTGTTTTTT	CASLGQTNEKLFF
TRBD1	TRBJ1-5	few	TRBV2	TGTGCCAGCAGTTACCGGGACAGGGGCGTTCAGCCCCAGCATTTT	CASSYRDRGVQPQHF
TRBD1	TRBJ1-1	-	TRBV25-1	TGTGCCAGCAGCGAAGGGACAGGGGGCATCATTAACACTGAAGCTTTCTTT	CASSEGTGGIINTEAFF
-	TRBJ2-5	many	TRBV19	TGTGCCAGTAGCTCCGTGGACTACGCAGGAGAGACCCAGTACTTC	CASSSVDYAGETQYF
-	TRBJ1-4	few	TRBV5-4	TGTGCCAGCAGCGATCCGGCGGGGCATAATGAAAAACTGTTTTTT	CASSDPAGHNEKLFF
TRBD2	TRBJ2-7	many	TRBV4-2	TGTGCCAGCAGCCAAGATCGGGGGACTAGTTATGCCTACGAGCAGTACTTC	CASSQDRGTSYAYEQYF
TRBD1	TRBJ2-7	-	TRBV7-2	TGTGCCAGCAGCTTAGTAGGGACAGACTACGAGCAGTACTTC	CASSLVGTDYEQYF
-	TRBJ2-1	-	TRBV6-5	TGTGCCACCGGTACTAGACCCGATGAGCAGTTCTTC	CATGTRPDEQFF
-	TRBJ1-2	few	TRBV28	TGTGCCAGCAGACGAAGGAACGGGTCGGGCTACACCTTC	CASRRRNGSGYTF
-	TRBJ1-3	-	TRBV30	TGTGCCTGGAGTCCAACACGAAGCTCTGGAAACACCATATATTTT	CAWSPTRSSGNTIYF
-	TRBJ1-1	-	TRBV5-1	TGCGCCAGCAGCACCCCGACAGGAACGAACACTGAAGCTTTCTTT	CASSTPTGTNTEAFF
-	TRBJ1-3	-	TRBV7-9	TGTGCCAGCAGCTTAGGCCAGGCAGAAGCTGTTTTT	CASSLGQAEAVF